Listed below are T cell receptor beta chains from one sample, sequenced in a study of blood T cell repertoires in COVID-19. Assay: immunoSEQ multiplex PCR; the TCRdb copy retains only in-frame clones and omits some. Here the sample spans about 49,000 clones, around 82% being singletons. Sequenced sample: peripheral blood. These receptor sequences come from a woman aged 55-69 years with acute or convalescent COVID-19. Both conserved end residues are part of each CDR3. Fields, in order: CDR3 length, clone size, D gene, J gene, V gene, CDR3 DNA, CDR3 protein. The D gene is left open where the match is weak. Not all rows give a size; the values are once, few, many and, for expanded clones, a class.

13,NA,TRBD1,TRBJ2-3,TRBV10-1,TGCGCCAGCCGCAGACAGGGCTCAGATACGCAGTATTTT,CASRRQGSDTQYF
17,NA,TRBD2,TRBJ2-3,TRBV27,TGTGCCAGCAGTTTAGTCGGCAGCGGGGCTAGCACAGATACGCAGTATTTT,CASSLVGSGASTDTQYF
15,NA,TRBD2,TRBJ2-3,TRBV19,TGTGCCAGTAGGCGGGGGGGTGGATGGACAGATACGCAGTATTTT,CASRRGGGWTDTQYF
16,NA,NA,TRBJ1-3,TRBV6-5,TGTGCCAGCAGTTACACCTGGGAGTTATCTGGAAACACCATATATTTT,CASSYTWELSGNTIYF
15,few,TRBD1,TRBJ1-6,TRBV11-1,TGTGCCAGCAGCCGGACAGGGGGCCGTAATTCACCCCTCCACTTT,CASSRTGGRNSPLHF
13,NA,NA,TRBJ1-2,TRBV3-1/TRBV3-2,TGTGCCAGCAGCAGAAGCGAAAACTATGGCTACACCTTC,CASSRSENYGYTF
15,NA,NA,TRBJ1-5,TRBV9,TGTGCCAGCAGCGTGGGAGGGAATAGCAATCAGCCCCAGCATTTT,CASSVGGNSNQPQHF
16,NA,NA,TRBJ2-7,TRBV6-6,TGTGCCAGCAGTTACTCGCGTGTGACGGGAACCTACGAGCAGTACTTC,CASSYSRVTGTYEQYF
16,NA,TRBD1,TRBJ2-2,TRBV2,TGTGCCAGCAGTGACGACAGGGGGCGTAACACCGGGGAGCTGTTTTTT,CASSDDRGRNTGELFF
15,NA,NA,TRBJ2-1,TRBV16,TGTGCCAGCAGCCGCCAAAATCTACAGCACAATGAGCAGTTCTTC,CASSRQNLQHNEQFF
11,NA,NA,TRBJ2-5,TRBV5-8,TGTGCCAGCAGCTTTCGGGAGACCCAGTACTTC,CASSFRETQYF
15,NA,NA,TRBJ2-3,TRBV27,TGTGCCAGCAGTATCCGACAGGTAGGGGCAGATACGCAGTATTTT,CASSIRQVGADTQYF
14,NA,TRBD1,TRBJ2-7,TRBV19,TGTGCCAGTAGTCCGGGACAGGGGGCTGGCGAGCAGTACTTC,CASSPGQGAGEQYF
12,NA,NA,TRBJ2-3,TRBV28,TGTGCCAGTGACGACTCCACAGATACGCAGTATTTT,CASDDSTDTQYF
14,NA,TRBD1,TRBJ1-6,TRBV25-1,TGTGCCAGCAGGACTGGACAGGTCAGCTCACCCCTCCACTTT,CASRTGQVSSPLHF
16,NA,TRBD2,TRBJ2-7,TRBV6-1,TGTGCCAGCAGTGACAGCGGGGGGAGTGAATCCTACGAGCAGTACTTC,CASSDSGGSESYEQYF
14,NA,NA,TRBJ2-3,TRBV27,TGTGCCAGCAGTTTTATCCTGCGGACAGATACGCAGTATTTT,CASSFILRTDTQYF
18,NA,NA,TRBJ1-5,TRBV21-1,TGTGCCAGCAGCATACGCAGGATCAGACAATATAGCAATCAGCCCCAGCATTTT,CASSIRRIRQYSNQPQHF
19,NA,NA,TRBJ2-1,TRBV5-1,TGCGCCAGCAGCTCCCCCGCGCCGCGCGGGGGCCTTTCCTACAATGAGCAGTTCTTC,CASSSPAPRGGLSYNEQFF
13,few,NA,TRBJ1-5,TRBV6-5,TGTGCCAGCAGTAACAGGGAGGGGGTGCCCCAGCATTTT,CASSNREGVPQHF
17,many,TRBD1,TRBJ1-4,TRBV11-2,TGTGCCAGCAGCTTATTTCCGCAGGGGGGAACTAATGAAAAACTGTTTTTT,CASSLFPQGGTNEKLFF
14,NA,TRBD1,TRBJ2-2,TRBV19,TGTGCCAGCCGGAAAACAGGGGACACCGGGGAGCTGTTTTTT,CASRKTGDTGELFF
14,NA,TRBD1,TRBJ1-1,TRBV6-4,TGTGCCAGCAGCCCTAGGACAGGGAGCGCTGAAGCTTTCTTT,CASSPRTGSAEAFF
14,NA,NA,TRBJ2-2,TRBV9,TGTGCCAGCAGTGCCGGGACTTGGACCGGGGAGCTGTTTTTT,CASSAGTWTGELFF
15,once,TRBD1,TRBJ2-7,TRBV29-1,TGCAGCGTTCACACGAGGGGACAGGCTGGGAGCGAGCAGTACTTC,CSVHTRGQAGSEQYF
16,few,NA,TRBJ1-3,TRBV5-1,TGCGCCAGCAGCGGACAAGTTCTCCACTCTGGAAACACCATATATTTT,CASSGQVLHSGNTIYF
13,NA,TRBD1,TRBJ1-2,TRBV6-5,TGTGCCAGCAGTAGGGACAGGGTGGATGGCTACACCTTC,CASSRDRVDGYTF
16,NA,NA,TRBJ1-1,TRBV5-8,TGTGCCAGCAGCGTCGCCGACGACTCGACGAACACTGAAGCTTTCTTT,CASSVADDSTNTEAFF
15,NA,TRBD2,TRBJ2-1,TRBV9,TGTGCCACGGCCCGGGAGGCCACCCTTAGGGATGAGCAGTTCTTC,CATAREATLRDEQFF
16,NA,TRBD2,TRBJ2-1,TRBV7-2,TGTGCCAGCAGCACCACCGGGACTAGGGGGTACAATGAGCAGTTCTTC,CASSTTGTRGYNEQFF
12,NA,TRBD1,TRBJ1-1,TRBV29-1,TGCAGCGTTGAAGGGGACAGGGATGAAGCTTTCTTT,CSVEGDRDEAFF
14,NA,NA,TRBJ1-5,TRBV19,TGTGCCAGTAGTAAAGGGGGGGACCGGCGGCCCCAGCATTTT,CASSKGGDRRPQHF
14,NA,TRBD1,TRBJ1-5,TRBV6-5,TGTGCCAGCAGCTACACAGGGGGCGGGCAGCCCCAGCATTTT,CASSYTGGGQPQHF
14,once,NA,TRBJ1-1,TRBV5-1,TGCGCCAGCAGCGCGGACAGCCGGAACACTGAAGCTTTCTTT,CASSADSRNTEAFF
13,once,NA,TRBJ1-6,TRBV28,TGTGCCAGCAGGCTCATGACAGGCATGGCCCTCCACTTT,CASRLMTGMALHF
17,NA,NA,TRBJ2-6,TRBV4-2,TGTGCCAGCAGCAGTTCGACAGGAACGATCGGGGCCAACGTCCTGACTTTC,CASSSSTGTIGANVLTF
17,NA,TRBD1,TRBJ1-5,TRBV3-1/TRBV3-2,TGTGCCAGCAGCCAAGATGACGGGACAGGGTGGGGGCAGCCCCAGCATTTT,CASSQDDGTGWGQPQHF
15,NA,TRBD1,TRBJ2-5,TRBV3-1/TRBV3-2,TGTGCCAGCAGCCAAGGACAGGGCTCCCAAGAGACCCAGTACTTC,CASSQGQGSQETQYF
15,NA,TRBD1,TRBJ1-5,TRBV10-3,TGTGCCATCAGTGAGAGGTCAGGGGGAGATCAGCCCCAGCATTTT,CAISERSGGDQPQHF
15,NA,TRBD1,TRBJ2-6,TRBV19,TGTGCCAGTAGTATGGGGACAGGTCCTGGTTATGTCCTGACTTTC,CASSMGTGPGYVLTF
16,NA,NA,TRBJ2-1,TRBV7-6,TGTGCCAGCAGCAAACAGGGTTTAGGCGGGTTCGGTGAGCAGTTCTTC,CASSKQGLGGFGEQFF
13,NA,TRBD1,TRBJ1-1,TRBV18,TGTGCCAGCTCACCAGCAGGGGGAACTGAAGCTTTCTTT,CASSPAGGTEAFF
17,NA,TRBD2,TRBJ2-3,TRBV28,TGTGCCAGCAGTTTATTTGGACTAGCGGGACCCACAGATACGCAGTATTTT,CASSLFGLAGPTDTQYF
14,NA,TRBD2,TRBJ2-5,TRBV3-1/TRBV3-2,TGTGCCAGCAGTCGTTTAGCGGGAGAAGAGACCCAGTACTTC,CASSRLAGEETQYF
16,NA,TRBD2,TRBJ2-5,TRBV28,TGTGCCAGCAGTTCTTTAGCGGGAGGGCCTGAGGAGACCCAGTACTTC,CASSSLAGGPEETQYF
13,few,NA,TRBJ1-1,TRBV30,TGTGCCTGGGGTGGGGGCCTGAACACTGAAGCTTTCTTT,CAWGGGLNTEAFF
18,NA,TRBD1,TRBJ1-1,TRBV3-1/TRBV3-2,TGTGCCAGCAGCCAGAGCAAATATTACAGACAGGGGAGAACTGAAGCTTTCTTT,CASSQSKYYRQGRTEAFF
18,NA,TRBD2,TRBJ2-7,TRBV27,TGTGCCAGCAGTTTACTAGGGGTAGCGGGGGCTGGCTCCTACGAGCAGTACTTC,CASSLLGVAGAGSYEQYF
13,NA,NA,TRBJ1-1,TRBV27,TGTGCCAGCTCCCTAGGGAGGGGGACTGAAGCTTTCTTT,CASSLGRGTEAFF
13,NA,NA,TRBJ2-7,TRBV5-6,TGTGCCAGCAGCTTTGACAGTGGGTACGAGCAGTACTTC,CASSFDSGYEQYF
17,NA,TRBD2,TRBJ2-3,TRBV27,TGTGCCAGCAGTTTTGAGGGGCCCGGGAGGGTAACAGATACGCAGTATTTT,CASSFEGPGRVTDTQYF
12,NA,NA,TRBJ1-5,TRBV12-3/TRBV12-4,TGTGCCAGCAGTCTACTTGGGAGGCCCCAGCATTTT,CASSLLGRPQHF
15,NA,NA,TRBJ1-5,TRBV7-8,TGTGCCAGCAGCTCCGGAGCGATGGGCAATCAGCCCCAGCATTTT,CASSSGAMGNQPQHF
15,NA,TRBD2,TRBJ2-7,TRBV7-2,TGTGCCAGCAGCCTGACTAGCGGGAGTATCCACGAGCAGTACTTC,CASSLTSGSIHEQYF
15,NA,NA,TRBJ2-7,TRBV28,TGTGCCAGCAGTTTATCCACAGGGTCAGGGTACGAGCAGTACTTC,CASSLSTGSGYEQYF